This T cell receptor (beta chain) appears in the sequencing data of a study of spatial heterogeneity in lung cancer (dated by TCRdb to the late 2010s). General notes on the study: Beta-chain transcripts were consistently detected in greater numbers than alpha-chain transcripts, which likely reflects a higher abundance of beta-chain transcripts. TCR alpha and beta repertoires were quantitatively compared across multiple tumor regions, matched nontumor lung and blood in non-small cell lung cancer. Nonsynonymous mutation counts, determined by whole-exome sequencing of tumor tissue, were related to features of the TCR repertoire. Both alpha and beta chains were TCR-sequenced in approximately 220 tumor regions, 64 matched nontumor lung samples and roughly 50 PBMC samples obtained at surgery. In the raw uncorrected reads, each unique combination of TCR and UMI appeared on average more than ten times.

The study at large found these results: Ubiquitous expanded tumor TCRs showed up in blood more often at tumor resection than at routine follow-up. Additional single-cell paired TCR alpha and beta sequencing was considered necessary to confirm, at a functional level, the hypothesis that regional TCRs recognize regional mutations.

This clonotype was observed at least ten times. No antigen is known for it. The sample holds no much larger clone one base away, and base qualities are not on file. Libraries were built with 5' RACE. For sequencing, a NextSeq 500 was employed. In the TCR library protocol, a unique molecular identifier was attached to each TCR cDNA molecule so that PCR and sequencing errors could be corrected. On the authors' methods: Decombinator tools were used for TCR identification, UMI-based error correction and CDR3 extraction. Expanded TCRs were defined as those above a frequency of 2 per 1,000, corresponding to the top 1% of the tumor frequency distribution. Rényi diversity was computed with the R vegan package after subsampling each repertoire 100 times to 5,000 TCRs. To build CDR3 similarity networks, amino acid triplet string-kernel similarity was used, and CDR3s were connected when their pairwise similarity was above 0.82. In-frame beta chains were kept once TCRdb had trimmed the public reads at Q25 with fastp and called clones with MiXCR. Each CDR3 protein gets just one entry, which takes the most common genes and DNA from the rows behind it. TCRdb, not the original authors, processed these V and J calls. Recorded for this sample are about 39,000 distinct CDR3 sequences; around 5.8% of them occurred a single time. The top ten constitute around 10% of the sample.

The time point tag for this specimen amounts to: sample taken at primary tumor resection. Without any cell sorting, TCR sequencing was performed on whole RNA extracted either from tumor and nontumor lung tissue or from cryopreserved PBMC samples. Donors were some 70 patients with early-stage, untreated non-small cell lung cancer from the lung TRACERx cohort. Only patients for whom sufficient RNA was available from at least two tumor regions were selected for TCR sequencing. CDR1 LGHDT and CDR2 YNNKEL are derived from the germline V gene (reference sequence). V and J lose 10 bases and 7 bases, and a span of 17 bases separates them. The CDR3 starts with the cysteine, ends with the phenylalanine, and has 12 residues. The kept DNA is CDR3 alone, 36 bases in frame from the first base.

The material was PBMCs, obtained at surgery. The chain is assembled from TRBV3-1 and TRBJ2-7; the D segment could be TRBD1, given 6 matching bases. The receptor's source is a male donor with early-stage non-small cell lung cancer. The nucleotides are TGTGCCACCTTTGCAGTAGGGGGAGAGCAGTACTTC. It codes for CATFAVGGEQYF.